The next 9 T cell receptor beta chains were all read from a single sample in a study of T cell repertoires in cytomegalovirus infection. TCRdb ran MiXCR on the reads and lists one entry per CDR3 protein. The sample holds around 530,000 distinct CDR3 sequences, 26% seen once. The sequenced sample was PBMCs. These receptor sequences come from a human donor in good health (CMV status not recorded). Some clones in this sample may be carry-over from other donors' samples.

In regard to this clonotype: A clone one base away is much larger, so this may be a read error. This chain uses TRBV11-2 with TRBJ2-6; D not certain. In germline, CDR1 is SGHAT, CDR2 FQNNGV. The CDR3 loop spans 13 amino acids. The CDR3: CTSRLTGANVLTF. CDR3 bases: TGTACCAGCAGATTAACTGGGGCCAACGTCCTGACTTTC.

This clonotype was observed a few times. The CDR3 nucleotides read TGTGCCAGCAGTGAAGGTGGACAGGGTGAAAACTATGGCTACACCTTC. It specifies CASSEGGQGENYGYTF. The rearrangement joins TRBV6-1 to TRBJ1-2, with 8 bases fitting TRBD1. The CDR3 spans 16 residues. V was pared by 1 base and J by 2 bases, with 6 bases of the junction left unmatched. The germline gives CDR1 MNHNS, CDR2 SASEGT.

In its sample, this clonotype was seen a few times. This chain joins TRBV12-3 or TRBV12-4 and TRBJ1-1; unclear D gene. V was cut by 3 bases and J by 1 base, with 9 bases left in between. The CDR3 extends over 14 amino acids. The CDR3 region is CASSFQEGNTEAFF. The CDR3 bases are TGTGCCAGCAGTTTCCAGGAGGGGAACACTGAAGCTTTCTTT.

J is TRBJ2-7 and V is TRBV28, with TRBD2 identical over 9 bases. Germline CDR1 and CDR2: MDHEN and SYDVKM. The CDR3 consists of 15 residues. Germline trimming cut 6 bases from V and 4 bases from J; bases unmatched to any gene: 10. This chain's CDR3 is CASSLGPRGGYEQYF. CDR3 coding DNA: TGTGCCAGCAGCCTGGGGCCGCGGGGGGGATACGAGCAGTACTTC. The whole variable domain, filled in from reference TRBV28 and TRBJ2-7, reads DVKVTQSSRYLVKRTGEKVFLECVQDMDHENMFWYRQDPGLGLRLIYFSYDVKMKEKGDIPEGYSVSREKKERFSLILESASTNQTSMYLCASSLGPRGGYEQYFGPGTRLTVT.

This clonotype was seen a few times. The genes are TRBV12-3 or TRBV12-4 and TRBJ1-5; tentatively, D is TRBD1 (5 bases). The V end lost 5 bases, the J end lost 4 bases, and 12 bases lay between the germline ends. This CDR3 spans 14 amino acids. This CDR3 reads CASSPRVVNQPQHF. CDR3 in DNA: TGTGCCAGCAGTCCCAGGGTTGTTAATCAGCCCCAGCATTTT.

This clonotype was seen more than once but under ten times. The CDR3 DNA reads TGCAGTGCTAGCATGTGGCTAGGTCGCAGCTCGGATACGCAGTATTTT. This encodes CSASMWLGRSSDTQYF. The J gene is TRBJ2-3, the V gene TRBV20-1; D is unclear. The CDR3 contains 16 residues. Germline assignment: CDR1 DFQATT and CDR2 SNEGSKA (reference sequence). Trimming cost V 3 bases and J 6 bases, with 22 bases left between them.

This clonotype was recorded at least ten times. The chain uses TRBV7-3 and TRBJ2-7; 9 positions match TRBD1. The CDR3 is 15 amino acids. Germline CDR1 reads SGHTA; CDR2 reads FQGTGA. The trim removed 1 base at V and 5 bases at J, leaving 6 bases unmatched. CDR3 sequence: CASSLSPGTGNEQYF. The CDR3 bases are TGTGCCAGCAGCTTAAGTCCCGGGACAGGGAACGAGCAGTACTTC.

The sample holds many counts of this clonotype. The chain has TRBV7-2 and TRBJ2-7, with TRBD2 matching 7 bases. J was trimmed by 3 bases and V by 3 bases; bases with no gene match: 2. The CDR3 is 13 amino acids. The germline gives CDR1 SGHTA, CDR2 FQGNSA. CDR3 protein: CASSLGGFYEQYF. CDR3 nucleotide sequence: TGTGCCAGCAGCTTGGGGGGGTTCTACGAGCAGTACTTC.

This clonotype has a handful of counts. The chain carries TRBV7-6 and TRBJ2-3, with D hard to call. The V gene lost 1 base and the J gene lost 0 bases, with 14 bases spanning the gap. Germline lookup yields CDR1 SGHVS and CDR2 FNYEAQ. The CDR3 runs to 17 residues. The CDR3 spells CASSLGNAGFSTDTQYF. CDR3 nucleotides: TGTGCCAGCAGCTTAGGCAATGCAGGATTTAGCACAGATACGCAGTATTTT. Variable domain in full (rest from reference TRBV7-6 and TRBJ2-3): GAGVSQSPRYKVTKRGQDVALRCDPISGHVSLYWYRQALGQGPEFLTYFNYEAQQDKSGLPNDRFSAERPEGSISTLTIQRTEQRDSAMYRCASSLGNAGFSTDTQYFGPGTRLTVL.